This T cell receptor (beta chain) originates from a study of T-cell reconstitution after alpha-beta-depleted transplantation in children. General study findings and limits: It was surviving recipient T cells and thymic progenitors that gave some patients high TCRbeta diversity at day 60. As was reported, about two months after transplant, alpha-beta T cells came from several hundred expanded graft clones.

This CDR3 is 12 amino acids long. Germline loops: CDR1 SGHKS, CDR2 YYEKEE (reference sequence). The V and J ends lost 2 bases and 4 bases respectively, with 1 base between them. There are a few counts of this clonotype. Its target is unknown. This sample's TCRbeta library carried unique molecular identifier barcodes. TCRdb re-derived calls from the PCR reads in MiXCR, one entry per CDR3 protein. The table lists around 300,000 distinct CDR3 sequences, around 25% of them singletons. The TCR comes from a male patient aged 10 to 17 who had a stem cell transplant for acute lymphoblastic leukemia, so the T cells may come from the graft donor. The chain is built from TRBV5-5 and TRBJ2-6, with no clear D. Material: PBMCs, mostly from graft donor cells, obtained 180 days after TCRalphabeta/CD19-depleted stem cell transplant. The CDR3 sequence: CASSFGANVLTF. DNA of the CDR3: TGTGCCAGCAGCTTCGGGGCCAACGTCCTGACTTTC. Drawing the rest from reference TRBV5-5 and TRBJ2-6, the complete variable domain is DAGVTQSPTHLIKTRGQQVTLRCSPISGHKSVSWYQQVLGQGPQFIFQYYEKEERGRGNFPDRFSARQFPNYSSELNVNALLLGDSALYLCASSFGANVLTFGAGSRLTVL.